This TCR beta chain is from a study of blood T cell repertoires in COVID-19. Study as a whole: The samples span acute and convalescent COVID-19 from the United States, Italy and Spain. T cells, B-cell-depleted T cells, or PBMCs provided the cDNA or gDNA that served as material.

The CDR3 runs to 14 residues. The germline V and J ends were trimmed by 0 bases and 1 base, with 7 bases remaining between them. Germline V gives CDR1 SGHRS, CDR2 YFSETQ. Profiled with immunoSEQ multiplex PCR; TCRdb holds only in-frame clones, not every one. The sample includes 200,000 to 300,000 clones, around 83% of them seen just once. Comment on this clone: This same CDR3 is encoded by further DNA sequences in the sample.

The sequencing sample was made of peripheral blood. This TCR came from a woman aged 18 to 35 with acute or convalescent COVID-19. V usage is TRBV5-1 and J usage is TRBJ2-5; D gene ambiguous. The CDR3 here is CASSLGLGQETQYF. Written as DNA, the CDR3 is TGCGCCAGCAGCTTGGGTCTAGGCCAAGAGACCCAGTACTTC.